The present TCR beta chain was sequenced within a study of OX40 agonist ivuxolimab in advanced cancers. The ends were cut back, 5 bases at V and 2 bases at J, with 8 bases in the middle. The CDR3 contains 12 residues. CDR1 is SQVTM, CDR2 ANQGSEA, per germline. Clones were sequenced by immunoSEQ multiplex PCR, and TCRdb holds only the in-frame ones, with some missing. Counted here are 50,000 to 65,000 clones, approximately 86% occurring once; the ten biggest clones make up around 1%. The sequencing used CD4+ or CD8+ T cells sorted from blood, collected in a trial of the OX40 agonist ivuxolimab. The receptor comes from an adult with an advanced solid tumor such as melanoma, head and neck, liver or kidney cancer. The V gene is TRBV29-1, the J gene TRBJ2-3; no clear D. In nucleotides, the CDR3 is TGCAGCGTTAAATCCAACACAGATACGCAGTATTTT. This encodes CSVKSNTDTQYF.